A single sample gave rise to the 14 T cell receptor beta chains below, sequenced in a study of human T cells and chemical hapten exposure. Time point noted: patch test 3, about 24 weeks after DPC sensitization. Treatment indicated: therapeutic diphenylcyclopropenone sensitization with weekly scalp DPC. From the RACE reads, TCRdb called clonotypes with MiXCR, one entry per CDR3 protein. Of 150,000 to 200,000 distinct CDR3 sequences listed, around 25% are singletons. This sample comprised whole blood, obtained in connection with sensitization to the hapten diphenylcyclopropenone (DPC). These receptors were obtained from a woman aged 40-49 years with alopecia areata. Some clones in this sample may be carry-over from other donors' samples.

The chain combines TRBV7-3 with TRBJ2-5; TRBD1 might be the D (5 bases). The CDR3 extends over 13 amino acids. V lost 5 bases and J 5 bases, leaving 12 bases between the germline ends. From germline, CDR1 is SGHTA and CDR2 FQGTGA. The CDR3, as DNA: TGTGCCAGCAGCCTAGGGGTCCGGGAGACCCAGTACTTC. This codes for CASSLGVRETQYF.

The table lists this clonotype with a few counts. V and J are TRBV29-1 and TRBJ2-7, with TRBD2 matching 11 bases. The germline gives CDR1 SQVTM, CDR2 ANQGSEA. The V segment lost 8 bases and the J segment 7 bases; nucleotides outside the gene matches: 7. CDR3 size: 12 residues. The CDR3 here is CSSSSGGSEQYF. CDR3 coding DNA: TGCAGCTCGTCTAGCGGGGGGTCGGAGCAGTACTTC.

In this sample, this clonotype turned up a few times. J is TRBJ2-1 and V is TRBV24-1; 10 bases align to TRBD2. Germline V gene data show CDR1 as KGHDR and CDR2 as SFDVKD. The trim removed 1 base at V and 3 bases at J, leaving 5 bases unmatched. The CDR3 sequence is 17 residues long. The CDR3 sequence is CATSDFRTSGYYNEQFF. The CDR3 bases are TGTGCCACCAGTGATTTTAGGACTAGCGGTTACTACAATGAGCAGTTCTTC.

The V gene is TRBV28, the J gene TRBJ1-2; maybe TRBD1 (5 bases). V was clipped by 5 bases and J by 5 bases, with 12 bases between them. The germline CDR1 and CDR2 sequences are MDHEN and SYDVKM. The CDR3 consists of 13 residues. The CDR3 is CASSPGIMYGYTF. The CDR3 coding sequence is TGTGCCAGCAGTCCAGGGATAATGTATGGCTACACCTTC.

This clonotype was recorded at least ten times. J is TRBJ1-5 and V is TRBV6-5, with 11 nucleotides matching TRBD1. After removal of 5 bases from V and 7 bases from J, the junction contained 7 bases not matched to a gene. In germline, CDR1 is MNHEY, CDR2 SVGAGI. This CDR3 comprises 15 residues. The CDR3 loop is CASSPSGQGGQPQHF. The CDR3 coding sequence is TGTGCCAGCAGTCCATCGGGACAGGGGGGCCAGCCCCAGCATTTT.

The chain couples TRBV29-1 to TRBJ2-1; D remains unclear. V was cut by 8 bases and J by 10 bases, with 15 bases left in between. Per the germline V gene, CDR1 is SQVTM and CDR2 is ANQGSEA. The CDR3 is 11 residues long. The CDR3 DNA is TGCAGCACCCACCAAGGCTCGGAGCAGTTCTTC. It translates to CSTHQGSEQFF.

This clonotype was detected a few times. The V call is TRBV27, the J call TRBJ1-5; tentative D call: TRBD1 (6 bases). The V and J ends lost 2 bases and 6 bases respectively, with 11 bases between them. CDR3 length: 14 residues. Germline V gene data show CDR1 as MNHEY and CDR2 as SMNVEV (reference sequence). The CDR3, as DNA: TGTGCCAGCAGTTTAGGGGGGCGTAGTCAGCCCCAGCATTTT. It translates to CASSLGGRSQPQHF.

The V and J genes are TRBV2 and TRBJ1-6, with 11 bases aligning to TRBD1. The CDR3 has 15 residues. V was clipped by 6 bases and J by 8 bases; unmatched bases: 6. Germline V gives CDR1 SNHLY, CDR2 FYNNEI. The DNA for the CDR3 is TGTGCCAGCAGGGAGCGGACAGGGGGCGATTCACCCCTCCACTTT. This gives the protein CASRERTGGDSPLHF.

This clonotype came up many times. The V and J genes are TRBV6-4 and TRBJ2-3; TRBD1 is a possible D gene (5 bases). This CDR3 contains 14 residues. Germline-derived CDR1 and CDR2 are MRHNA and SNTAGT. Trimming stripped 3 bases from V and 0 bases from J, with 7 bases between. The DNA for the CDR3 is TGTGCCAGCAGTGAAGACAGTAGCACAGATACGCAGTATTTT. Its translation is CASSEDSSTDTQYF.

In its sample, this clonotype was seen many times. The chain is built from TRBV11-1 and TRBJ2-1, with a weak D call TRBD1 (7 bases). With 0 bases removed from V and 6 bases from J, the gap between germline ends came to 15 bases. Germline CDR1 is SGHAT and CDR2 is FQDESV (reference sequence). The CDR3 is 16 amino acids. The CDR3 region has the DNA TGTGCCAGCAGCTTAGCGTGGCAGGGGGGAGCCAATGAGCAGTTCTTC. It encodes CASSLAWQGGANEQFF.

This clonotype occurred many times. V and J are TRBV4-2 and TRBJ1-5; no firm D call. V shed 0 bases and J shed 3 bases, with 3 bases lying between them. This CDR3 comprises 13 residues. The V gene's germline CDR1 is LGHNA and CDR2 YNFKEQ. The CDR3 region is CASSQEFNQPQHF. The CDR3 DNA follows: TGTGCCAGCAGCCAAGAATTCAATCAGCCCCAGCATTTT.

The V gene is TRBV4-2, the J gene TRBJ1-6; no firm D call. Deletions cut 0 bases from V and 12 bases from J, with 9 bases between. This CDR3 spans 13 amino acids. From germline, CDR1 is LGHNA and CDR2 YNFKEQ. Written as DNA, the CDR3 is TGTGCCAGCAGCCAAGATCTCGGAAGACCCCTCCACTTT. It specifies CASSQDLGRPLHF.

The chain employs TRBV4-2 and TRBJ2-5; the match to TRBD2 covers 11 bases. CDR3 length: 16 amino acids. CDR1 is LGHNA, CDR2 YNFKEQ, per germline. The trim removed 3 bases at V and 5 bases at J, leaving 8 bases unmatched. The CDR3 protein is CASSQGSGRAVETQYF. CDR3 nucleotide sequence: TGTGCCAGCAGCCAGGGTAGCGGGAGGGCCGTGGAGACCCAGTACTTC.

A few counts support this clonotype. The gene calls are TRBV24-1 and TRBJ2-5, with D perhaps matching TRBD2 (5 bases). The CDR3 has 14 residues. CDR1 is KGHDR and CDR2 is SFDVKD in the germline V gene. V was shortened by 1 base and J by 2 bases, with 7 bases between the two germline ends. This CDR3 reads CATSDFRDQETQYF. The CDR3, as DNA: TGTGCCACCAGTGATTTCCGGGATCAAGAGACCCAGTACTTC.